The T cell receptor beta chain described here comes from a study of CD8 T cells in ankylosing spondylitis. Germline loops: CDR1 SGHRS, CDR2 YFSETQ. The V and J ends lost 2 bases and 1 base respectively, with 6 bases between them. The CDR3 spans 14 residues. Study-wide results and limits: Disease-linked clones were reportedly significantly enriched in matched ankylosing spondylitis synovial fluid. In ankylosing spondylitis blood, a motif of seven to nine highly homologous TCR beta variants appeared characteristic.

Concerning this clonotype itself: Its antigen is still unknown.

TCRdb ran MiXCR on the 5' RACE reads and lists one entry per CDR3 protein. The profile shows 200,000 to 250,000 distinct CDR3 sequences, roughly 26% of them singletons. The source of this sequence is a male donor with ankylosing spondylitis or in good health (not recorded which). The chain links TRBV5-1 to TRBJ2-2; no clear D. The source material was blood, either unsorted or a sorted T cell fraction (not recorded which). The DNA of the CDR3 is TGCGCCAGCAGCTTCGGCCGGAACACCGGGGAGCTGTTTTTT. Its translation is CASSFGRNTGELFF.